This TCR beta chain was obtained from a study of blood T cell repertoires in COVID-19. Study at large: The study drew acute and convalescent COVID-19 samples from the United States, Italy and Spain. Sample material is recorded as cDNA or gDNA derived from T cells, B-cell-depleted T cells, or PBMCs.

Original methodology: Quantification of nucleated cells was approximated via reference gene primer amplification. The method was immunoSEQ multiplex PCR; TCRdb's version includes in-frame clones alone and lacks a portion of them. V, J and clone size are those of that table, while D and trimming were read from the DNA. The sample has 40,000 or so clones, roughly nine tenths seen once; the top ten hold 9%. The source material was peripheral blood. The TCR was taken from a man aged 25 to 40 with active or convalescent COVID-19.

CDR3 in amino acids: CASTIPGTHQPQHF. DNA for the CDR3: TGTGCCAGTACCATCCCAGGAACCCATCAGCCCCAGCATTTT. The chain recombines TRBV19 with TRBJ1-5, with D unclear. V lost 7 bases, J lost 5 bases, and 15 bases lay in between. This CDR3 region has 14 residues. Germline loops: CDR1 LNHDA, CDR2 SQIVND (reference sequence).